This T cell receptor (beta chain) was retrieved from a study of blood T cell repertoires in COVID-19. The CDR3 contains 15 residues. The germline V gene encodes CDR1 KGHSH and CDR2 LQKENI. Trimming took off 1 base at V and 3 bases at J, with 10 bases between the two ends. The table came from immunoSEQ multiplex PCR; TCRdb's copy has only in-frame clones and leaves some out. This table has 300,000 or so clones, roughly 85% appearing once. The origin of this receptor is a woman under 40 who had recovered from COVID-19. The genes are TRBV18 and TRBJ1-5; D unresolved. Source material: PBMCs or T cells enriched from blood (not recorded which). The chain's CDR3 is CASSPRAGYNQPQHF. The CDR3 coding sequence is TGTGCCAGCTCACCACGGGCGGGTTACAATCAGCCCCAGCATTTT.